This TCR beta chain was obtained from a study of beta chain features in type 1 diabetes. Whole-study results and caveats: People with Type 1 diabetes carried modestly yet significantly shorter TCRB CDR3s in all four CD4+ subsets.

Unmatched junction bases numbered 5, after V lost 4 bases and J lost 5 bases. CDR1 and CDR2 (germline): SQVTM, ANQGSEA. The CDR3 is 13 residues long. This clone was seen a few times. Its antigen is unknown. Every bit of the isolated RNA underwent reverse transcription, so sequencing read expressed TCRB transcripts. Profiled with immunoSEQ multiplex PCR; TCRdb holds only in-frame clones, not every one. The sample holds some 22,000 clones; approximately 74% are singletons and the top ten take over 2%. Sequenced: Tregs from blood. The sequence was collected from a woman in her thirties or forties in good health. V and J are TRBV29-1 and TRBJ1-2; 9 nucleotides match TRBD1. CDR3 in amino acids: CSVGQGDGYGYTF. CDR3 nucleotide sequence: TGCAGCGTTGGACAGGGGGACGGGTATGGCTACACCTTC.